This T cell receptor (beta chain) is from a study of T cell responses to AZD1222 COVID-19 vaccine. Background on the study: Second-dose intervals near 4 or 12 weeks were combined. Findings and limits, study-wide: A rise in Spike-specific TCR breadth and depth followed two AZD1222 doses. Sampling that yielded the repertoires occurred only after the peak T cell response. Among the donors, most were white British and more were female, and clonal diversity was possibly underestimated.

Comments on this clone: Its specificity is unknown.

CDR3 size: 13 residues. Germline CDR1 reads KGHSH; CDR2 reads LQKENI. V lost 5 bases, J lost 8 bases, and 13 bases lay in between. Libraries were prepared by immunoSEQ multiplex PCR; TCRdb keeps only in-frame clonotypes and omits some of them. In the table there are more than 140,000 clones, around nine tenths of which are singletons. The clonotype originates from an adult in good health. The chain combines TRBV18 with TRBJ2-1, with D perhaps assigned TRBD1 or TRBD2 (6 bases each). The sample in question was peripheral blood, obtained on day 0 of AZD1222 vaccination. The CDR3 sequence: CASSSFGGHEQFF. For the CDR3, the DNA is TGTGCCAGCTCATCGTTTGGGGGGCATGAGCAGTTCTTC.